Following are 12 T cell receptor beta chains from one sample sequenced in a study of blood T cell repertoires in COVID-19. Profiled with immunoSEQ multiplex PCR; TCRdb holds only in-frame clones, not every one. Of under 130,000 clones listed, 69% were seen once; the top ten hold less than 6.5%. Sequencing was performed on peripheral blood. These receptors were obtained from an older man with acute or convalescent COVID-19.

The chain uses TRBV7-6 and TRBJ2-5; 11 bases map to TRBD2. This CDR3 comprises 17 residues. In germline, CDR1 is SGHVS, CDR2 FNYEAQ. V was clipped by 5 bases and J by 5 bases; unmatched bases: 13. The CDR3 here is CASSVLAGGLPGETQYF. In DNA form, the CDR3 reads TGTGCCAGCAGCGTTCTAGCGGGAGGACTACCTGGGGAGACCCAGTACTTC.

A few counts support this clone. The chain is built from TRBV4-1 and TRBJ2-2; TRBD1 might be the D (6 bases). This CDR3 region has 15 residues. Germline-derived CDR1 and CDR2 are MGHRA and YSYEKL. V lost 1 base and J 5 bases, leaving 11 bases between the germline ends. The CDR3 bases are TGCGCCAGCAGCCAAGCGCTAGGGGGAACCGGGGAGCTGTTTTTT. Its protein is CASSQALGGTGELFF.

The CDR3 nucleotides read TGCAGCGTAGGACAGTTTCGCGAGCAGTACTTC. This codes for CSVGQFREQYF. This rearrangement joins TRBV29-1 to TRBJ2-7, with D maybe TRBD1 (6 bases). Trimming left V 6 bases short and J 6 bases short, with 12 bases between. CDR1 and CDR2 (germline): SQVTM, ANQGSEA. The CDR3 is made up of 11 amino acids.

The V call is TRBV5-4, the J call TRBJ2-5; TRBD2 agrees at 11 bases. J was trimmed by 5 bases and V by 4 bases; bases with no gene match: 7. The CDR3 totals 15 residues. Germline assignment: CDR1 SGHNT and CDR2 YYREEE (reference sequence). This chain's CDR3 is CASSTRLAGTETQYF. CDR3 in DNA: TGTGCCAGCAGCACGCGACTAGCGGGAACGGAGACCCAGTACTTC.

This clone has more than one count but fewer than ten. The chain uses TRBV5-1 and TRBJ2-7, with D perhaps matching TRBD2 (6 bases). The V gene lost 4 bases and the J gene lost 10 bases, with 18 bases spanning the gap. The CDR3 has 13 residues. The germline CDR1 and CDR2 sequences are SGHRS and YFSETQ. The DNA for the CDR3 is TGCGCCAGCAGCGCCGGACCTGGGGAGGCTCAGTACTTC. Its protein is CASSAGPGEAQYF.

This clone was counted only a few times. The chain has TRBV19 and TRBJ2-7, with 9 bases aligning to TRBD1. The CDR3 runs 13 residues. CDR1 LNHDA and CDR2 SQIVND come from the germline V gene (reference sequence). Trimming removed 6 bases from V and 5 bases from J; junction bases left unmatched: 5. CDR3 residues: CASRGTGSDEQYF. DNA of the CDR3: TGTGCCAGTAGGGGGACAGGGAGCGACGAGCAGTACTTC.

The rearrangement uses TRBV28 and TRBJ1-2, with TRBD1 as a possible D gene (5 bases). CDR1 is MDHEN, CDR2 SYDVKM, per germline. This CDR3 region has 12 residues. Between the trimmed V and J ends, which lost 1 base and 6 bases, there was a span of 6 bases. CDR3 sequence (DNA): TGTGCCAGCAGTTTATTACAGGATGGCTACACCTTC. Amino acid sequence: CASSLLQDGYTF.

The CDR3 sequence: CASSPGVTEAFF. In nucleotides, the CDR3 is TGTGCCAGCAGCCCCGGGGTTACTGAAGCTTTCTTT. The chain uses TRBV6-2 or TRBV6-3 and TRBJ1-1, with D unclear. This CDR3 is 12 amino acids long. Per the germline V gene, CDR1 is MNHEY and CDR2 is SVGEGT. V lost 6 bases and J 5 bases, leaving 10 bases between the germline ends.

This sequence joins TRBV5-4 and TRBJ1-2, with 9 positions matching TRBD1. J lost 4 bases, V lost 4 bases, and 11 bases had no gene match. This CDR3 region has 16 residues. Looked up from germline, CDR1 is SGHNT and CDR2 is YYREEE (reference sequence). The CDR3 DNA reads TGTGCCAGCAGCACCCCGCGACAGGGGGGGGCCTATGGCTACACCTTC. Protein sequence: CASSTPRQGGAYGYTF.

The rearrangement joins TRBV5-4 to TRBJ2-7; 8 bases agree with TRBD2. J lost 3 bases, V lost 3 bases, and 5 bases had no gene match. Germline V gene data show CDR1 as SGHNT and CDR2 as YYREEE (reference sequence). This CDR3 comprises 14 residues. CDR3 sequence (DNA): TGTGCCAGCAGCTCGGGGACTAGTCTCTACGAGCAGTACTTC. Protein sequence: CASSSGTSLYEQYF.

The chain has TRBV4-3 and TRBJ2-3; TRBD2 is a possible D gene (6 bases). The germline gives CDR1 LGHNA, CDR2 YSLEER. This CDR3 has 15 residues. Trimming stripped 4 bases from V and 5 bases from J, with 16 bases between. The CDR3, as DNA: TGCGCCAGCAGCCCAGACGGGGGTCCCGGAGATACGCAGTATTTT. Amino acids: CASSPDGGPGDTQYF.

This clone appeared a few times. The chain uses TRBV28 and TRBJ2-2; the match to TRBD2 covers 8 bases. Germline lookup yields CDR1 MDHEN and CDR2 SYDVKM. This CDR3 spans 13 amino acids. Trimming took 9 bases from V and 4 from J; bases not matched to a gene: 4. CDR3 sequence: CASKREPTGELFF. CDR3 DNA: TGTGCCAGTAAGCGGGAGCCCACCGGGGAGCTGTTTTTT.